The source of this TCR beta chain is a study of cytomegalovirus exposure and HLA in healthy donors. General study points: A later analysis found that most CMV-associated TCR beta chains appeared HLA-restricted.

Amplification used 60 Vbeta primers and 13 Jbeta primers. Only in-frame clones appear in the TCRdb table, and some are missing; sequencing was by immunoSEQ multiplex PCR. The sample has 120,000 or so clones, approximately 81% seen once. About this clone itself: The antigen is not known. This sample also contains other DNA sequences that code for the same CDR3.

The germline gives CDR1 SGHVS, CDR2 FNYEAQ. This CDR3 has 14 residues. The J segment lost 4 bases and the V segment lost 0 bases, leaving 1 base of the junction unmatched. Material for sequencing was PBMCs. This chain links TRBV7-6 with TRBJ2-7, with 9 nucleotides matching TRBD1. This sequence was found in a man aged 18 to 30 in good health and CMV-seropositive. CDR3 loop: CASSLAGQGYEQYF. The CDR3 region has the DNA TGTGCCAGCAGCTTAGCGGGACAGGGTTACGAGCAGTACTTC. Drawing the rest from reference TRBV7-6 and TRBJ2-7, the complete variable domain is GAGVSQSPRYKVTKRGQDVALRCDPISGHVSLYWYRQALGQGPEFLTYFNYEAQQDKSGLPNDRFSAERPEGSISTLTIQRTEQRDSAMYRCASSLAGQGYEQYFGPGTRLTVT.